This passage covers 20 T cell receptor beta chains from one sample sequenced in a study of T-cell memory formation after mild COVID-19. TCRdb redid the calling of the 5' RACE reads with MiXCR, one entry per CDR3 protein. This sample carries 470,000 or so distinct CDR3 sequences, 15% to 20% of them seen once, and the ten largest clones take about a fifth. Sequencing was carried out using PBMCs or a T cell subset sorted from them (not recorded which). The source is a man between 18 and 29 years old who had mild COVID-19 (a few samples of this study predate the infection). Cell type and time point are not known.

This clonotype was recorded a few times. The rearrangement joins TRBV5-1 to TRBJ2-7; D may be TRBD1 or TRBD2 (5 bases each). The CDR3 is 15 amino acids. V was cut by 4 bases and J by 3 bases, with 17 bases left in between. Germline V gene sequence: CDR1 SGHRS, CDR2 YFSETQ. As DNA, the CDR3 is TGCGCCAGCAGCCCCACCGGGGCTAGTCGCTACGAGCAGTACTTC. Residues: CASSPTGASRYEQYF.

The chain couples TRBV6-2 or TRBV6-3 to TRBJ2-1; perhaps D is TRBD1 or TRBD2 (6 bases each). Germline CDR1 and CDR2: MNHEY and SVGEGT. CDR3 length: 16 residues. The V end lost 0 bases, the J end lost 5 bases, and 14 bases lay between the germline ends. This CDR3 is CASSYSRGRRDNEQFF. The CDR3 DNA reads as TGTGCCAGCAGTTACTCGAGGGGGAGGAGAGACAATGAGCAGTTCTTC.

This clonotype was observed many times. CDR3 sequence: CASSYSDSSYEQYF. Written as DNA, the CDR3 is TGTGCCAGCAGTTACTCCGACAGCTCCTACGAGCAGTACTTC. The V and J genes are TRBV6-2 or TRBV6-3 and TRBJ2-7; possibly TRBD1 for D (5 bases). The length of the CDR3 is 14 residues. CDR1 MNHEY and CDR2 SVGEGT come from the germline V gene. Trimming took 0 bases from V and 0 from J, leaving 6 bases between them.

This clonotype was seen more than once but under ten times. The rearrangement joins TRBV4-3 to TRBJ2-1, with D possibly being TRBD1 (6 bases). The germline V gene has CDR1 LGHNA and CDR2 YSLEER. Trimming took off 0 bases at V and 8 bases at J, with 14 bases between the two ends. The CDR3 loop spans 15 amino acids. CDR3 sequence (DNA): TGCGCCAGCAGCCAAGAAGGCAGGGGAAAGGATGAGCAGTTCTTC. Translated: CASSQEGRGKDEQFF.

This rearrangement joins TRBV4-3 to TRBJ2-5, with D hard to call. Trimming took 0 bases from V and 3 from J, leaving 8 bases between them. CDR3 length: 14 amino acids. Germline CDR1 LGHNA, CDR2 YSLEER. The CDR3 here is CASSQDLVEETQYF. The CDR3 bases are TGCGCCAGCAGCCAAGATCTTGTAGAAGAGACCCAGTACTTC.

This clonotype was detected a few times. The rearrangement joins TRBV4-3 to TRBJ1-1, with a weak D call TRBD1 (6 bases). The CDR3 spans 15 residues. V shed 0 bases and J shed 0 bases, with 8 bases lying between them. Germline assignment: CDR1 LGHNA and CDR2 YSLEER. Written as DNA, the CDR3 is TGCGCCAGCAGCCAAGACGGACAGATGAACACTGAAGCTTTCTTT. The encoded protein is CASSQDGQMNTEAFF.

This chain connects TRBV11-1 to TRBJ2-5, with D perhaps matching TRBD1 (7 bases). Germline CDR1 is SGHAT and CDR2 is FQDESV (reference sequence). V lost 7 bases and J 1 base, leaving 16 bases between the germline ends. This CDR3 has 15 amino acids. CDR3 nucleotides: TGTGCCAGCAACTTCGGAGGGACAGTCCAAGAGACCCAGTACTTC. As protein: CASNFGGTVQETQYF.

This clonotype occurred a few times. V and J are TRBV20-1 and TRBJ2-7; D is possibly TRBD1 (5 bases). This CDR3 contains 14 residues. V shed 4 bases and J shed 2 bases, with 15 bases lying between them. Germline lookup yields CDR1 DFQATT and CDR2 SNEGSKA (reference sequence). CDR3 sequence: CSAKGHDSTYEQYV. CDR3 bases: TGCAGTGCTAAGGGGCACGACAGTACCTACGAGCAGTACGTC.

This chain links TRBV7-8 with TRBJ1-2; D is unclear. The CDR3 spans 14 residues. The V and J ends lost 1 base and 5 bases respectively, with 11 bases between them. Germline assignment: CDR1 SGHVS and CDR2 FQNEAQ. CDR3 nucleotide sequence: TGTGCCAGCAGCTTAGGTCCAGAAGCTTATGGCTACACCTTC. Protein sequence: CASSLGPEAYGYTF.

The chain employs TRBV5-1 and TRBJ2-3, with 7 bases aligning to TRBD1. V lost 6 bases, J lost 0 bases, and 10 bases stayed unmatched. Germline values: CDR1 SGHRS, CDR2 YFSETQ. The CDR3 length is 16 residues. The CDR3 coding sequence is TGCGCCAGCAAGGCTTGGACAGGACCTAGCACAGATACGCAGTATTTT. This codes for CASKAWTGPSTDTQYF.

This chain links TRBV30 with TRBJ2-5, with D tentatively TRBD2 (7 bases). CDR3 size: 14 residues. Trimming removed 1 base from V and 0 bases from J, with 9 bases in between. From germline, CDR1 is GTSNPN and CDR2 SVGIG (reference sequence). The CDR3 DNA reads as TGTGCCTGGAGTGGCGGGGGCAACCAAGAGACCCAGTACTTC. Protein product: CAWSGGGNQETQYF.

This chain joins TRBV4-1 and TRBJ1-1, with D hard to call. This CDR3 is 13 amino acids long. The germline CDR1 and CDR2 sequences are MGHRA and YSYEKL. V gave up 8 bases and J gave up 1 base, with 11 bases separating them. The DNA of the CDR3 is TGCGCCAGCGGGAGGGTGGGGAACACTGAAGCTTTCTTT. Its protein is CASGRVGNTEAFF.

The V gene is TRBV6-5, the J gene TRBJ1-6; possible D gene TRBD1, 6 bases. CDR1 is MNHEY and CDR2 is SVGAGI in the germline V gene. The germline V and J ends were trimmed by 6 bases and 4 bases, with 13 bases remaining between them. The CDR3 length is 15 residues. CDR3 amino acids: CASSAGGTYNSPLHF. DNA for the CDR3: TGTGCCAGCAGCGCCGGGGGGACATATAATTCACCCCTCCACTTT.

The chain uses TRBV6-6 and TRBJ2-1; 8 positions match TRBD1. The CDR3 has 13 residues. V lost 7 bases and J lost 5; bases outside the gene matches: 4. CDR1 and CDR2 from the germline V gene are MNHNY and SVGAGI (reference sequence). Here the CDR3 DNA reads TGTGCCAGCACCCCGGACAGGGACAATGAGCAGTTCTTC. It encodes CASTPDRDNEQFF.

The table lists this clonotype with a count of one. The chain uses TRBV7-3 and TRBJ2-1, with D possibly matching TRBD2 (5 bases). Trimming pared 1 base from V and 1 base from J, leaving 8 bases between. This CDR3 comprises 15 residues. CDR1 SGHTA and CDR2 FQGTGA come from the germline V gene. This CDR3 is CASSLISGSYNEQFF. CDR3 bases: TGTGCCAGCAGCTTAATATCGGGGTCCTACAATGAGCAGTTCTTC.

A few counts support this clonotype. The chain joins TRBV6-2 or TRBV6-3 to TRBJ1-4; D remains unclear. CDR1 is MNHEY, CDR2 SVGEGT, per germline. V dropped 2 bases and J dropped 8 bases, with 15 bases sitting between them. The CDR3 is made up of 15 amino acids. CDR3 residues: CASSYRPAIREKLFF. In nucleotides, the CDR3 is TGTGCCAGCAGTTACCGGCCGGCGATTCGGGAAAAACTGTTTTTT.

The sample holds a few counts of this clonotype. The genes are TRBV9 and TRBJ1-2; D remains ambiguous. The germline V and J ends were trimmed by 1 base and 2 bases, with 3 bases remaining between them. Germline V gives CDR1 SGDLS, CDR2 YYNGEE. The CDR3 extends over 12 amino acids. The CDR3 is CASSVQNYGYTF. Written as DNA, the CDR3 is TGTGCCAGCAGCGTACAAAACTATGGCTACACCTTC.

The chain has TRBV4-3 and TRBJ2-7; no firm D call. The V end lost 4 bases, the J end lost 6 bases, and 13 bases lay between the germline ends. This CDR3 contains 13 residues. Germline V gene lookup returns CDR1 LGHNA and CDR2 YSLEER. The DNA of the CDR3 is TGCGCCAGCAGCCCAAACATGGGATCCGAGCAGTACTTC. It is translated as CASSPNMGSEQYF.

The chain links TRBV7-2 to TRBJ2-3, with TRBD1 matching 9 bases. With V trimmed by 5 bases and J by 2 bases, 11 bases remained unmatched. Germline values: CDR1 SGHTA, CDR2 FQGNSA. The CDR3 is 17 amino acids. CDR3 sequence: CASSHRRTGEDTDTQYF. CDR3 coding DNA: TGTGCCAGCAGCCACCGCCGGACAGGGGAAGACACAGATACGCAGTATTTT.

This clonotype was detected ten times or more. V and J are TRBV18 and TRBJ1-1; no definite D call. CDR1 and CDR2 from the germline V gene are KGHSH and LQKENI. Trimming stripped 8 bases from V and 4 bases from J, with 14 bases between. This CDR3 has 13 residues. Here the CDR3 DNA reads TGTGCCAGCAGTCCCCAAGGTGCCACTGAAGCTTTCTTT. Its protein product is CASSPQGATEAFF.